This T cell receptor beta chain was found in a study of Graves' ophthalmopathy and Graves' hyperthyroidism. Study in general: Sampling took place at initial diagnosis, with peripheral blood obtained before any treatment. Broader study findings: Ophthalmopathy was separated from stable hyperthyroidism by a 13-signature model with approximately 91% sensitivity and over 70% specificity.

The CDR3 loop spans 15 amino acids. Germline V gene sequence: CDR1 SGHTA, CDR2 FQGTGA. V was clipped by 2 bases and J by 4 bases, with 14 bases between them. As the template, RNA transcripts were used to amplify TCR beta CDR3 regions. Amplification began with first-round RT-PCR using HTBI primers, then second-round multiplex PCR was performed. TCRdb independently ran MiXCR on the multiplex PCR reads; one entry per CDR3 protein. The sample lists around 470,000 distinct CDR3 sequences; about an eighth were seen once. There are many counts of this clonotype. Its antigen is unidentified. Sequencing was done on a sample of blood. The rearrangement links TRBV7-3 to TRBJ2-5; D ambiguous. The TCR sequence derives from a woman in her twenties or thirties with Graves' ophthalmopathy. The CDR3: CASSLSASPRETQYF. Written as DNA, the CDR3 is TGTGCCAGCAGCTTATCAGCGAGTCCCCGAGAGACCCAGTACTTC.